This note documents a single T cell receptor beta chain sequence. Its antigen is unknown. Nothing much larger sits one base from this clone, and base qualities are not available. Library preparation was by the immunoSEQ multiplex PCR assay. In the original analysis: To diagnose cytomegalovirus status from the catalog of TCR beta chain sequences, a statistical classification framework was built. Here the immuneACCESS table is served through TCRdb, limited to in-frame sequences with V and J called. Missing clones are a known gap in these copies; in checked studies unresolved V genes cover under half, and the rest lacks a known reason. That table is the source of V, J and clone size, and D and trimming were worked out from the DNA. The sample table shows roughly 220,000 clones, and roughly 83% are seen once. The top ten clonotypes cover over 13% of the sample. This specimen belongs to a study of cytomegalovirus exposure and HLA in healthy donors (dated by TCRdb to about 2017). Regarding the research as a whole: A later analysis indicated that the roughly 130 validation repertoires were generated on the platform also employed for the 700 or so repertoires of the first cohort. The aim of the study was to test whether cataloging public T cell receptors could identify signatures of past pathogen exposure. High-throughput TCR immunosequencing, statistical association of individual TCRs with disease status, and machine learning were combined to predict cytomegalovirus infection status. Besides the first cohort of 666 subjects, a separate validation cohort made up of around 120 different subjects was used. Points the paper makes about the study in general: All 120 or so repertoires were used to score co-occurrence in the validation cohort in a later analysis, because that analysis had no HLA typing for the cohort. A few of the identified cytomegalovirus-associated TCR beta chains were confirmed in vitro to be specific for cytomegalovirus antigens. A total of around 150 TCR beta chains were listed by the study as associated with cytomegalovirus. The classifier was reported to diagnose cytomegalovirus status with high specificity and sensitivity in both the original and validation cohorts. The authors suggested that the approach could potentially be extended to other disease states and immunological phenotypes. Across donors, most TCR sequences were observed very rarely, whereas some public TCRs were present in many individuals. Of the cluster scores, 90% to 95% were above 0 in a later analysis, which found that TCRs clustered in the first cohort also tended to co-occur in the 95 to 150 validation repertoires.

The donors were included in the validation cohort of approximately 130 subjects, a group kept apart from the roughly 690-subject first cohort. CDR1 SEHNR and CDR2 FQNEAQ are derived from the germline V gene (reference sequence). The CDR3 holds 12 amino acids from the cysteine to the phenylalanine. Only CDR3 DNA is held: 36 bases, read in frame from base 1. V is pared back by 1 base and J by 6 bases, with 4 bases lying between the germline termini. Sequenced sample: PBMCs. The sequence was obtained from a woman aged 30 to 39 in good health and CMV-seropositive. The chain is made from TRBV7-9 and TRBJ2-1, with the D gene too uncertain to name. CDR3 region: CASSLEVNEQFF. The bases read TGTGCCAGCAGCTTAGAAGTCAATGAGCAGTTCTTC.